This T cell receptor beta chain was retrieved from a study of post-analysis software for immune sequencing data (dated by TCRdb to 2014 to 2015). Broadly, across the study: Recorded disease courses included relapsing-remitting, secondary progressive and progressive-relapsing multiple sclerosis, with some patients lacking subtype annotation. A subset of samples was prepared in parallel using single-end sample barcoding, then pooled and co-amplified after Illumina adapter ligation. The patient repertoires were compared against 11 previously published healthy control repertoires obtained from donors aged about 6 to 28 years. What the research found in general, with its limitations: Direct clustering with F measure revealed strong co-clustering of samples prepared in the same batch, which led to a batch-effect correction. Compared with controls, multiple sclerosis patients had significantly lower normalized Chao1 diversity, a finding suggesting substantial peripheral T-cell clonal expansion. The control group was slightly older than the multiple sclerosis patient group. Patients showed significantly higher frequencies than controls for five TRBV segments, among them TRBV5-6, TRBV5-1 and TRBV20-1.

TCR beta repertoires were profiled from peripheral blood of approximately 13 young patients with multiple sclerosis to demonstrate the VDJtools post-analysis software. The multiple sclerosis patients were children and adolescents between about 6 and 16 years of age. The protocol used for the library was PCR. Sequencing took place on an Illumina HiSeq 2500. To reduce PCR and sequencing biases, unique molecular identifiers were built into the TCR beta cDNA libraries. Every 1 to 10 million input T cells yielded approximately 500,000 cDNA molecules, meaning each molecule approximated one T cell. The patient libraries were prepared and sequenced with the same protocol used for the earlier healthy control dataset. Within a given batch, samples were prepared together, multiplexed and sequenced on the same HiSeq lane. On the authors' methods: MIGEC was used to process the raw barcoded reads, and molecular identifier groups with only a single read were discarded before consensus assembly and CDR3 extraction. Clonotype tables were post-analysed with VDJtools, normalizing diversity by down-sampling all datasets to the smallest sample size. Repertoire overlap clustering matched CDR3 amino acid but not nucleotide sequences to correct batch-related cross-sample contamination. TCRdb trimmed the raw reads at Q25, called clones with MiXCR and kept productive beta chains. All rows with the same CDR3 protein become a single entry with the most common DNA and genes. V and J calls and clone size were set by TCRdb, not the authors. The sample profile shows more than 500,000 distinct CDR3 sequences; around 31% of them were found once. The ten largest clonotypes hold around 6% of the sample.

In the case of this clonotype: Its antigen is still unknown. Base quality data are lacking; no much larger clone is found one base away.

Relative to germline, V is missing 5 bases and J is missing 8 bases, with 15 bases of the junction outside any gene match. Reading from cysteine to phenylalanine, the CDR3 counts 16 amino acids. CDR3 DNA only is kept here, 48 bases in frame from base 1. Based on the germline V gene, the CDR1 and CDR2 sequences are SGHVS and FQNEAQ. The sequence is built from TRBV7-8 and TRBJ1-2; TRBD1 agrees with 9 junctional bases. Sequenced input: blood. This clonotype was sampled from a girl between 2 and 17 years old with multiple sclerosis. CDR3 sequence: CASSPLLPGTGPGYTF. The DNA reads as follows: TGTGCCAGCAGCCCCCTCCTGCCCGGGACAGGGCCCGGCTACACCTTC.